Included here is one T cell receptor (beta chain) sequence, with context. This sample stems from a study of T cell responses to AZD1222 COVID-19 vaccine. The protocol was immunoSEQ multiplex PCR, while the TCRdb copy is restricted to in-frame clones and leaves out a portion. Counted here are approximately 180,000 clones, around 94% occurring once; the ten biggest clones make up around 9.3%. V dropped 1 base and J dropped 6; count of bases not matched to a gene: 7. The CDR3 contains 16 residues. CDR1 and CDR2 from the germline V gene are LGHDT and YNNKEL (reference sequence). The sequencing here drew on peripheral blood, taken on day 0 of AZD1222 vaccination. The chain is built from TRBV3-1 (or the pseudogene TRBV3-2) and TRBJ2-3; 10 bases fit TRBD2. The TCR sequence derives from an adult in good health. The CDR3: CASSQGTSGVRDTQYF. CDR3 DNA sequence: TGTGCCAGCAGCCAAGGGACTAGCGGAGTCAGGGATACGCAGTATTTT.